This is a list of T cell receptor beta chains from one sample in a study of neurological immune-mediated disorders. TCRdb used MiXCR to reprocess the 5' RACE reads, holding one entry per CDR3 protein. The data contain tens of thousands of distinct CDR3 sequences, 12% of them seen just once; the ten biggest clones take up about 10%. The sample taken for sequencing was PBMCs. These receptors were obtained from a woman aged 55-69 years with HTLV-1-associated myelopathy (HAM/TSP). Each CDR3 is given with its conserved first and last residue. The order of the fields is J gene, clone size, V gene, D gene, CDR3 DNA, CDR3 protein. A D gene is named only where the DNA matches it firmly. A clone size is listed for some rows: how often the clone was seen (once, few, many), or a class if it is expanded.

TRBJ1-5 | many | TRBV10-2 | . | TGCGCCAGCAGTGGAAGTGGGGAGTACCAGCCCCAGCATTTT | CASSGSGEYQPQHF
TRBJ2-3 | many | TRBV5-1 | TRBD2 | TGCGCCAGCAGCTTACTGACTAGCGGATCCACAGATACGCAGTATTTT | CASSLLTSGSTDTQYF
TRBJ1-5 | . | TRBV19 | TRBD1 | TGTGACAGTAGTATAACAGGGGAAGTACAGCCCCAGCATTTT | CDSSITGEVQPQHF
TRBJ2-2 | . | TRBV29-1 | TRBD1 | TGCAGCGTAGGGGGGACAGGGGGGGCCGGGGAGCTGTTTTTT | CSVGGTGGAGELFF
TRBJ2-4 | many | TRBV12-3/TRBV12-4 | . | TGTGCCAGCAGTTTGACAGAGTCCGTGGCCAAAAACATTCAGTACTTC | CASSLTESVAKNIQYF
TRBJ2-1 | many | TRBV12-3/TRBV12-4 | . | TGTGCCAGCAGTTTGGGGCGGACGTCTTCGGGTGAGCAGTTCTTC | CASSLGRTSSGEQFF
TRBJ1-1 | many | TRBV5-1 | . | TGCGCCAGCAGCTTGGGCCAGGGTGAAGCTTTCTTT | CASSLGQGEAFF
TRBJ2-2 | many | TRBV20-1 | . | TGCAGTGCTAGAGATACCCAGCGCTCCGGGGAGCTGTTTTTT | CSARDTQRSGELFF
TRBJ2-1 | . | TRBV5-1 | . | TGCGCCAACAGTCCCTCAGGGCTCAATGAGCAGTTCTTC | CANSPSGLNEQFF
TRBJ2-7 | . | TRBV20-1 | TRBD1 | TGCAGTGCTTTTAAACAGGGGACGGAGCAGTACTTC | CSAFKQGTEQYF